This entry lists 32 T cell receptor beta chains sequenced from one sample in a study of CD8+ T cells in alopecia areata. RNA, once extracted, was reverse transcribed into cDNA for use as the sequencing template. Some clones are missing from TCRdb's copy, which holds only in-frame ones; the method was immunoSEQ multiplex PCR. The sample yields more than 150,000 clones, approximately 56% seen once. Treatment: oral pan-JAK inhibitor, 5-10 mg twice daily. The input for sequencing was CD4+ T cells sorted from blood, taken at week 4, from a patient treated with tofacitinib. These receptors were obtained from a human donor with alopecia areata.

The V gene is TRBV29-1, the J gene TRBJ1-2; no clear D. The CDR3 has 12 residues. V gave up 4 bases and J gave up 4 bases, with 10 bases separating them. The germline V gene encodes CDR1 SQVTM and CDR2 ANQGSEA. CDR3 residues: CSVAGDGYGYTF. The CDR3 DNA sequence: TGCAGCGTTGCTGGGGATGGCTATGGCTACACCTTC.

This clone was observed once. The rearrangement uses TRBV7-8 and TRBJ1-2, with D unresolved. The CDR3 totals 15 residues. Trimming took off 0 bases at V and 8 bases at J, with 16 bases between the two ends. CDR1 and CDR2 (germline): SGHVS, FQNEAQ. CDR3 nucleotide sequence: TGTGCCAGCAGCTTAGCGGTTGGAGTCCGGCGGGGCTACACCTTC. As protein: CASSLAVGVRRGYTF.

This clone was picked up one time. The chain combines TRBV29-1 with TRBJ1-3; TRBD1 matches 7 bases. This CDR3 is built from 14 residues. CDR1 and CDR2 (germline): SQVTM, ANQGSEA. Trimming cost V 6 bases and J 3 bases; bases outside gene matches: 8. CDR3 residues: CSVETGVGGNTIYF. The CDR3 DNA follows: TGCAGCGTCGAAACAGGGGTGGGTGGAAACACCATATATTTT.

The chain joins TRBV5-4 to TRBJ2-1; unclear D gene. CDR1 is SGHNT, CDR2 YYREEE, per germline (reference sequence). Trimming left V 1 base short and J 6 bases short, with 2 bases between. The CDR3 consists of 11 residues. DNA of the CDR3: TGTGCCAGCAGCTTGACCAATGAGCAGTTCTTC. The encoded protein is CASSLTNEQFF.

The chain joins TRBV7-2 to TRBJ1-4, with D possibly matching TRBD1 (5 bases). Deletions cut 3 bases from V and 16 bases from J, with 15 bases between. This CDR3 has 12 amino acids. Germline V lookup: CDR1 SGHTA, CDR2 FQGNSA. The CDR3 here is CASSLIRGPPFF. The CDR3, as DNA: TGTGCCAGCAGCTTGATTAGGGGCCCTCCGTTTTTT.

The chain employs TRBV10-3 and TRBJ2-1; a weak D match, TRBD1 (5 bases). Per germline, CDR1 ENHRY and CDR2 SYGVKD. V lost 5 bases and J 7 bases, leaving 12 bases between the germline ends. The CDR3 spans 13 residues. CDR3 in DNA: TGTGCCATCAGTTGGCAGGGTAGGAATGAGCAGTTCTTC. Protein product: CAISWQGRNEQFF.

V gene TRBV5-1 combines with J gene TRBJ1-1; unclear D gene. This CDR3 has 12 residues. The V and J ends lost 3 bases and 3 bases respectively, with 6 bases between them. Germline V gene data show CDR1 as SGHRS and CDR2 as YFSETQ. As DNA, the CDR3 is TGCGCCAGCAGCTGGGGTGACACTGAAGCTTTCTTT. This sequence encodes CASSWGDTEAFF.

This clone turned up a few times. The V gene is TRBV18, the J gene TRBJ1-6; maybe TRBD1 (5 bases). Germline V CDR1 and CDR2: KGHSH, LQKENI. V dropped 1 base and J dropped 0 bases, with 7 bases sitting between them. The CDR3 sequence is 16 residues long. The DNA of the CDR3 is TGTGCCAGCTCACCACTCCAGGGCTCCTATAATTCACCCCTCCACTTT. Residues: CASSPLQGSYNSPLHF. Drawing the rest from reference TRBV18 and TRBJ1-6, the complete variable domain is NAGVMQNPRHLVRRRGQEARLRCSPMKGHSHVYWYRQLPEEGLKFMVYLQKENIIDESGMPKERFSAEFPKEGPSILRIQQVVRGDSAAYFCASSPLQGSYNSPLHFGNGTRLTVT.

This clone was seen more than once but under ten times. V and J are TRBV10-3 and TRBJ2-2; 9 bases match TRBD2. The germline gives CDR1 ENHRY, CDR2 SYGVKD. This CDR3 is built from 13 residues. V lost 3 bases and J lost 7; bases outside the gene matches: 0. The DNA for the CDR3 is TGTGCCATCAGTGAACTAGCGGGCGGGGAGCTGTTTTTT. Protein product: CAISELAGGELFF.

The V and J genes are TRBV28 and TRBJ1-1, with D perhaps TRBD1 (5 bases). The CDR3 loop spans 15 amino acids. The germline V gene has CDR1 MDHEN and CDR2 SYDVKM. V was clipped by 7 bases and J by 1 base, with 16 bases between them. The DNA for the CDR3 is TGTGCCAGCACCTCTTGGCTAGGGACGAACACTGAAGCTTTCTTT. Protein sequence: CASTSWLGTNTEAFF.

In this sample, this clone turned up a few times. The chain uses TRBV29-1 and TRBJ1-1; D remains ambiguous. V was trimmed by 7 bases and J by 1 base, leaving 13 bases between them. The CDR3 covers 13 residues. Germline V CDR1 and CDR2: SQVTM, ANQGSEA. CDR3 nucleotide sequence: TGCAGCGCCGTACAAACAACGAACACTGAAGCTTTCTTT. Translation gives CSAVQTTNTEAFF.

This chain joins TRBV9 and TRBJ2-4; D may be TRBD2 (5 bases). Trimming removed 3 bases at V and 0 bases at J, with 16 bases between. This CDR3 contains 17 residues. Germline values: CDR1 SGDLS, CDR2 YYNGEE. CDR3 nucleotides: TGTGCCAGCAGCGCCTCCGGAGGAGACCTAGCCAAAAACATTCAGTACTTC. This translates into CASSASGGDLAKNIQYF.

The count of this clone is one. J is TRBJ2-3 and V is TRBV11-3; possibly TRBD2 for D (7 bases). The CDR3 loop spans 16 amino acids. Germline V gene lookup returns CDR1 SGHNT and CDR2 YENEEA. Trimming removed 1 base at V and 4 bases at J, with 15 bases between. The CDR3, as DNA: TGTGCCAGCAGCTTAGTGGGGGGAGGGGGACCAGATACGCAGTATTTT. Protein: CASSLVGGGGPDTQYF.

CDR3 in amino acids: CAGQGALGTEAFF. CDR3 DNA: TGTGCCGGTCAGGGGGCACTTGGCACTGAAGCTTTCTTT. The V call is TRBV30, the J call TRBJ1-1; TRBD1 agrees at 8 bases. V lost 8 bases to trimming and J lost 4 bases; unmatched junction nucleotides: 9. In germline, CDR1 is GTSNPN, CDR2 SVGIG (reference sequence). The CDR3 is made up of 13 amino acids.

The rearrangement joins TRBV30 to TRBJ1-1; no firm D call. From germline, CDR1 is GTSNPN and CDR2 SVGIG (reference sequence). V was shortened by 2 bases and J by 5 bases, with 18 bases between the two germline ends. This CDR3 is 15 amino acids long. The CDR3 loop reads CAWSRPTYVGTEAFF. CDR3 nucleotide sequence: TGTGCCTGGAGTCGCCCTACCTATGTGGGAACTGAAGCTTTCTTT. The full variable domain, in which reference TRBV30 and TRBJ1-1 provide the parts outside the CDR3, is SQTIHQWPATLVQPVGSPLSLECTVEGTSNPNLYWYRQAAGRGLQLLFYSVGIGQISSEVPQNLSASRPQDRQFILSSKKLLLSDSGFYLCAWSRPTYVGTEAFFGQGTRLTVV.

Concerning this clone: Other DNA sequences within the sample encode an identical CDR3. This chain links TRBV29-1 with TRBJ2-2, with TRBD2 matching 9 bases. V gave up 6 bases and J gave up 0 bases; unmatched junction bases: 2. CDR3 length equals 14 residues. Germline lookup yields CDR1 SQVTM and CDR2 ANQGSEA. The CDR3 DNA reads TGCAGCGTGGAGCGGGGGGCGAACACCGGGGAGCTGTTTTTT. Its protein product is CSVERGANTGELFF.

This clone was seen only once. CDR3: CSVGRRSPEKLFF. DNA for the CDR3: TGCAGCGTTGGACGCAGGTCCCCTGAAAAACTGTTTTTT. The V call is TRBV29-1, the J call TRBJ1-4; no definite D call. The CDR3 has 13 residues. Germline V gene sequence: CDR1 SQVTM, CDR2 ANQGSEA. V was clipped by 4 bases and J by 7 bases, with 13 bases between them.

In this sample, this clone turned up a few times. J is TRBJ2-7 and V is TRBV11-2; possibly TRBD1 for D (6 bases). TRBJ2-5 explains the end of the DNA better; the J call may be wrong. The CDR3 totals 14 residues. Germline lookup yields CDR1 SGHAT and CDR2 FQNNGV. Written as DNA, the CDR3 is TGTGCCAGCAGCCGATCGGCAGGGGACGCGACCCAGTACTTC. It yields the protein CASSRSAGDATQYF.

V and J are TRBV28 and TRBJ2-1, with 9 bases lining up with TRBD1. Germline CDR1 MDHEN, CDR2 SYDVKM. J gave up 5 bases and V 5 bases, and 7 bases lay outside the gene matches. This CDR3 region has 15 residues. The CDR3 nucleotides read TGTGCCAGCAGTCTACCGGGACAGGGCCACAATGAGCAGTTCTTC. This sequence encodes CASSLPGQGHNEQFF.

On this clone: At the DNA level, this CDR3 is encoded by other sequences in the same sample as well. The genes are TRBV29-1 and TRBJ2-3; 10 bases map to TRBD2. CDR3 length equals 13 residues. CDR1 SQVTM and CDR2 ANQGSEA come from the germline V gene. V lost 6 bases to trimming and J lost 1 base; unmatched junction nucleotides: 1. CDR3 bases: TGCAGCGTCGGGACTAGCGGCACAGATACGCAGTATTTT. Its protein is CSVGTSGTDTQYF.

V gene TRBV15 combines with J gene TRBJ1-2; D may be TRBD1 (6 bases). The CDR3 covers 15 residues. In germline, CDR1 is LNHNV, CDR2 YYDKDF (reference sequence). Trimming took off 0 bases at V and 4 bases at J, with 12 bases between the two ends. Written as DNA, the CDR3 is TGTGCCACCAGCAGAGATGGGGGGGCGGGCTATGGCTACACCTTC. Translating gives CATSRDGGAGYGYTF.

The genes are TRBV25-1 and TRBJ2-7; either TRBD1 or TRBD2 may fit D (5 bases each). Germline V CDR1 and CDR2: MGHDK, SYGVNS. The CDR3 is 17 residues long. Trimming shortened V by 4 bases and J by 0 bases, and 19 bases separated the two germline ends. The CDR3 protein is CASSGSGRRLSSYEQYF. Written as DNA, the CDR3 is TGTGCCAGCAGTGGTTCGGGGCGGCGATTATCCTCCTACGAGCAGTACTTC.

This clone has a handful of counts. This chain uses TRBV4-1 with TRBJ2-5; 9 bases match TRBD2. This CDR3 region has 16 residues. The V gene's germline CDR1 is MGHRA and CDR2 YSYEKL. The V and J ends lost 4 bases and 2 bases, in that order; junction bases with no gene match: 8. Here the CDR3 reads CASSPRVAGVQETQYF. CDR3 bases: TGCGCCAGCAGCCCCCGGGTAGCGGGGGTTCAAGAGACCCAGTACTTC.

This clone has a handful of counts. CDR3 coding DNA: TGTGCCAGCAGCCCCCCAGCTAGCGGTAACACAGATACGCAGTATTTT. Residues: CASSPPASGNTDTQYF. The chain couples TRBV7-2 to TRBJ2-3; TRBD2 agrees at 7 bases. V lost 5 bases to trimming and J lost 2 bases; unmatched junction nucleotides: 10. Per the germline V gene, CDR1 is SGHTA and CDR2 is FQGNSA. The CDR3 is made up of 16 amino acids.

The chain links TRBV5-5 to TRBJ2-1; unclear D gene. Trimming removed 0 bases at V and 0 bases at J, with 10 bases between. This CDR3 is built from 16 residues. Germline loops: CDR1 SGHKS, CDR2 YYEKEE (reference sequence). The DNA of the CDR3 is TGTGCCAGCAGCTTGGCCGACACAAGCTCCTACAATGAGCAGTTCTTC. It specifies CASSLADTSSYNEQFF.

The sample holds a few counts of this clone. The chain uses TRBV30 and TRBJ2-1; D possibly corresponds to TRBD1 (6 bases). Germline CDR1 and CDR2: GTSNPN and SVGIG (reference sequence). V lost 8 bases, J lost 6 bases, and 20 bases lay in between. CDR3 length: 14 residues. The CDR3 region is CANEPTGRGNEQFF. Written as DNA, the CDR3 is TGTGCCAACGAGCCTACAGGGCGAGGCAATGAGCAGTTCTTC.

The chain combines TRBV5-1 with TRBJ1-6, with D possibly TRBD1 on 5 matching bases. Germline V CDR1 and CDR2: SGHRS, YFSETQ. V lost 4 bases to trimming and J lost 7 bases, with 21 bases between them. The CDR3 is 17 residues long. Written as DNA, the CDR3 is TGCGCCAGCAGCCTAAACGGCGGGGACTGGCCGAATTCACCCCTCCACTTT. Protein sequence: CASSLNGGDWPNSPLHF.

This sequence joins TRBV30 and TRBJ2-1, with D unclear. Deletions cut 4 bases from V and 10 bases from J, with 11 bases between. Germline CDR1 reads GTSNPN; CDR2 reads SVGIG (reference sequence). CDR3 size: 11 residues. The CDR3 DNA sequence: TGTGCCTGGAAGTCTAATGAGGAGCAGTTCTTC. Its protein product is CAWKSNEEQFF. The full variable domain, with the rest looked up from reference TRBV30 and TRBJ2-1, is SQTIHQWPATLVQPVGSPLSLECTVEGTSNPNLYWYRQAAGRGLQLLFYSVGIGQISSEVPQNLSASRPQDRQFILSSKKLLLSDSGFYLCAWKSNEEQFFGPGTRLTVL.

V and J are TRBV7-8 and TRBJ2-3; D perhaps matches TRBD2 (6 bases). The germline CDR1 and CDR2 sequences are SGHVS and FQNEAQ. With 2 bases removed from V and 1 base from J, the gap between germline ends came to 16 bases. The CDR3 length is 17 residues. The CDR3 sequence is CASSLLSPRGGTDTQYF. Here the CDR3 DNA reads TGTGCCAGCAGCTTATTGTCGCCTCGCGGGGGCACAGATACGCAGTATTTT.

The V and J genes are TRBV7-2 and TRBJ2-2, with 7 bases fitting TRBD1. The CDR3 is 16 residues long. V was clipped by 5 bases and J by 4 bases; unmatched bases: 10. CDR1 SGHTA and CDR2 FQGNSA come from the germline V gene. CDR3 loop: CASSGPTGQGTGELFF. CDR3 nucleotides: TGTGCCAGCAGCGGGCCGACAGGGCAAGGCACCGGGGAGCTGTTTTTT.

The rearrangement joins TRBV9 to TRBJ2-7; the match to TRBD2 covers 13 bases. The trim removed 3 bases at V and 5 bases at J, leaving 2 bases unmatched. The CDR3 loop spans 14 amino acids. Germline V gene sequence: CDR1 SGDLS, CDR2 YYNGEE. CDR3 DNA: TGTGCCAGCAGCGCGGGACTAGCGGGGAACGAGCAGTACTTC. This codes for CASSAGLAGNEQYF.

The chain employs TRBV30 and TRBJ2-3; possible D gene TRBD1, 6 bases. The V and J ends lost 3 bases and 1 base respectively, with 14 bases between them. This CDR3 has 15 residues. Germline values: CDR1 GTSNPN, CDR2 SVGIG (reference sequence). CDR3 DNA sequence: TGTGCCTGGAGACGGACATCAGGGGGCACAGATACGCAGTATTTT. Amino acids: CAWRRTSGGTDTQYF.